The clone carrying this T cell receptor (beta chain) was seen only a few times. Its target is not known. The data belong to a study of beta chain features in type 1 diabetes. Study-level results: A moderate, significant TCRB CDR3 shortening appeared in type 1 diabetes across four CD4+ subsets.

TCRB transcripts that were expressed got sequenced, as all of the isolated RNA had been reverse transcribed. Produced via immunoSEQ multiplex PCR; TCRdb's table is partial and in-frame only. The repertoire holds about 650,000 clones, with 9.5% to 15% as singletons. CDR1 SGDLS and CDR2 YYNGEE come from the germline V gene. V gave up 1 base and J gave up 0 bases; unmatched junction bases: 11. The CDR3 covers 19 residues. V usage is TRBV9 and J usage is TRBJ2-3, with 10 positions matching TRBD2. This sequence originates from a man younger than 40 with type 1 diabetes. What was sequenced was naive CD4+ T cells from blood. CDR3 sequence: CASSVLAGDRPGSTDTQYF. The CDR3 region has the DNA TGTGCCAGCAGCGTACTAGCGGGGGATAGGCCCGGGAGCACAGATACGCAGTATTTT.